A selection of T cell receptor beta chains follows, all from one sample in a study of blood T cell repertoires in COVID-19. The method was immunoSEQ multiplex PCR; TCRdb's version includes in-frame clones alone and lacks a portion of them. This table holds 190,000 or so clones, about four fifths found once. Material: PBMCs or T cells enriched from blood (not recorded which). The receptors here all came from a man aged 35 to 55 who had recovered from COVID-19. The conserved cysteine and the conserved F or W are not part of the CDR3 here.

v_call,j_call,cdr3_aa
TRBV6-5,TRBJ1-2,ASSNRQGYGYT
TRBV19,TRBJ2-3,ASREDPLNTDTQY
TRBV11-2,TRBJ1-1,ASSLVRQGPAF
TRBV18,TRBJ1-2,ASSPRSVPYGYT
TRBV29-1,TRBJ2-1,SVVFWDRSYNEQF
TRBV30,TRBJ1-3,AWRGSGQGYGNTIY
TRBV6-5,TRBJ1-1,ASRLLTVNTEAF
TRBV6-5,TRBJ1-4,ASKRGISEKLF
TRBV5-1,TRBJ2-5,ASSHGTSGTQETQY
TRBV5-4,TRBJ2-3,ASTISGGLGGDTQY
TRBV7-2,TRBJ1-1,ASSSTGFWTEAF
TRBV9,TRBJ1-1,ASSALDRNTEAF